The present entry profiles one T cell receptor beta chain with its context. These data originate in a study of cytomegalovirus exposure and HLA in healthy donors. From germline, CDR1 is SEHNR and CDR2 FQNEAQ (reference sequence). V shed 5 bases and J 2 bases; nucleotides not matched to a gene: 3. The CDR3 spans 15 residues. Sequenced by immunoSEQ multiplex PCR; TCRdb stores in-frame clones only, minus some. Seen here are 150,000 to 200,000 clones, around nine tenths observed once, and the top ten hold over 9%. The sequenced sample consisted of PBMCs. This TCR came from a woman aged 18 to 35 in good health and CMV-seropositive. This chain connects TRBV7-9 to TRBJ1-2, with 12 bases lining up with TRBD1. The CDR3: CASSRGQGANYGYTF. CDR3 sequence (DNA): TGTGCCAGCAGCCGGGGACAGGGGGCCAACTATGGCTACACCTTC.